These T cell receptor beta chains were read from a single sample in a study of PD-1 blockade in classical Hodgkin lymphoma. Some clones are missing from TCRdb's copy, which holds only in-frame ones; the method was immunoSEQ multiplex PCR. The data hold about 14,000 clones, with about four fifths observed a single time. The starting material was peripheral blood mononuclear cells (PBMCs), obtained before the second cycle of nivolumab. The receptors were gathered from a human donor with classical Hodgkin lymphoma. CDR3s include the opening cysteine and the closing phenylalanine or tryptophan. D genes are given only for firm matches. Clone size appears in some rows only: once, few, many, or a class for an expanded clone.

clone_size	d_call	v_call	j_call	cdr3_aa	cdr3_nt
NA	NA	TRBV5-1	TRBJ1-6	CASSLDSRSSYNSPLHF	TGCGCCAGCAGCTTGGACAGCAGGAGCTCCTATAATTCACCCCTCCACTTT
few	TRBD1	TRBV2	TRBJ1-6	CASSRDRVYNSPLHF	TGTGCCAGCAGTCGGGACAGGGTTTATAATTCACCCCTCCACTTT
NA	NA	TRBV7-8	TRBJ2-3	CASSLAWAVSTDTQYF	TGTGCCAGCAGCTTAGCGTGGGCGGTGAGCACAGATACGCAGTATTTT
NA	TRBD1	TRBV2	TRBJ2-7	CASSGDRAYEQYF	TGTGCCAGCAGTGGGGACAGGGCCTACGAGCAGTACTTC
NA	TRBD2	TRBV28	TRBJ2-2	CASSSLKLAGGNTGELFF	TGTGCCAGCAGTTCCCTAAAACTAGCGGGAGGAAACACCGGGGAGCTGTTTTTT
once	TRBD2	TRBV7-2	TRBJ2-3	CASSLALRRGATSTDTQYF	TGTGCCAGCAGCTTAGCGCTAAGGCGGGGGGCGACTAGCACAGATACGCAGTATTTT
NA	TRBD1	TRBV19	TRBJ1-1	CASNSISGQGARLAEAFF	TGTGCCAGCAATAGTATATCGGGACAGGGGGCGAGGTTGGCTGAAGCTTTCTTT
NA	NA	TRBV19	TRBJ1-6	CASSRWGTSPLHF	TGTGCCAGTAGTAGGTGGGGCACCTCACCCCTCCACTTT
NA	TRBD1	TRBV18	TRBJ1-1	CASSPDRGPSTEAFF	TGTGCCAGCTCTCCCGACAGGGGGCCGAGCACTGAAGCTTTCTTT
NA	TRBD1	TRBV28	TRBJ1-5	CASSLGHPGQHQPQHF	TGTGCCAGCAGTTTAGGCCACCCGGGACAGCATCAGCCCCAGCATTTT
NA	TRBD2	TRBV14	TRBJ2-5	CASSQGLAEQETQYF	TGTGCCAGCAGCCAAGGACTAGCGGAACAAGAGACCCAGTACTTC
NA	NA	TRBV19	TRBJ1-2	CASSMAVNYGYTF	TGTGCCAGTAGTATGGCAGTCAACTATGGCTACACCTTC
NA	NA	TRBV6-5	TRBJ1-4	CASSFTGTEKLFF	TGTGCCAGCAGTTTTACAGGGACTGAAAAACTGTTTTTT
NA	NA	TRBV5-1	TRBJ2-3	CASSLGSGTDTQYF	TGCGCCAGCAGCTTGGGGTCAGGCACAGATACGCAGTATTTT
NA	NA	TRBV10-3	TRBJ1-2	CAISEVTVIDGYTF	TGTGCCATCAGTGAGGTGACAGTAATCGATGGCTACACCTTC
NA	NA	TRBV11-2	TRBJ2-5	CASTSSRAGTETQYF	TGTGCCAGCACTTCGAGTAGGGCAGGAACGGAGACCCAGTACTTC
NA	TRBD1	TRBV7-6	TRBJ2-5	CASSWDRGRETQYF	TGTGCCAGCAGTTGGGACAGGGGGCGAGAGACCCAGTACTTC
NA	NA	TRBV28	TRBJ1-5	CASSLGPSYSFGNQPQHF	TGTGCCAGCAGTTTAGGCCCCTCGTACAGCTTCGGCAATCAGCCCCAGCATTTT
NA	NA	TRBV5-1	TRBJ2-3	CASSLQGLSTDTQYF	TGCGCCAGCAGCCTTCAGGGGTTAAGCACAGATACGCAGTATTTT
once	NA	TRBV11-3	TRBJ1-1	CASSPSLHSEAFF	TGTGCCAGCAGCCCTTCCCTCCACAGTGAAGCTTTCTTT